This T cell receptor (beta chain) originates from a study of early T cells in non-severe SARS-CoV-2 infection. Trimming left V 4 bases short and J 4 bases short, with 13 bases between. Germline loops: CDR1 SGHTA, CDR2 FQGNSA. This CDR3 comprises 14 residues. TCRdb processed the 5' RACE reads anew with MiXCR; each CDR3 protein has one entry. The sample lists 60,000 to 65,000 distinct CDR3 sequences; 8.5% to 9.5% were seen once. The chain employs TRBV7-2 and TRBJ1-2; a possible D gene is TRBD1 (5 bases). The source is an adult who was a healthcare worker with PCR-confirmed SARS-CoV-2 infection or an uninfected control (not recorded which). The sequencing sample was made of whole blood. In DNA form, the CDR3 reads TGTGCCAGCAGCTGGGACGGGCCGTCCTATGGCTACACCTTC. Amino acids: CASSWDGPSYGYTF.